This TCR beta chain was profiled in a study of blood T cell repertoires in COVID-19. The overall study: Material from acute and convalescent COVID-19 was sourced from the United States, Italy and Spain. T cells, B-cell-depleted T cells, or PBMCs supplied cDNA or gDNA.

With V trimmed by 4 bases and J by 10 bases, 5 bases remained unmatched. Germline CDR1 and CDR2: SGHRS and YFSETQ. This CDR3 contains 15 residues. How the authors handled the data: Quantification of nucleated cells was approximated via reference gene primer amplification. Only in-frame clones appear in the TCRdb table, and some are missing; sequencing was by immunoSEQ multiplex PCR. That table is the source of V, J and clone size, and D and trimming were worked out from the DNA. The table lists 220,000 or so clones, 80% to 85% of them singletons, with approximately 6.2% in the top ten. Residents of approximately 25 US areas, aged about 18 to 95 years, made up the participants.

This clonotype originated in a woman in her 40s who had recovered from COVID-19. The material sequenced was PBMCs or T cells enriched from blood (not recorded which). The V gene is TRBV5-1, the J gene TRBJ2-1, with 16 bases lining up with TRBD2. CDR3 loop: CASSAPGLAGGEQFF. As DNA, the CDR3 is TGCGCCAGCAGCGCCCCGGGACTAGCGGGAGGGGAGCAGTTCTTC.